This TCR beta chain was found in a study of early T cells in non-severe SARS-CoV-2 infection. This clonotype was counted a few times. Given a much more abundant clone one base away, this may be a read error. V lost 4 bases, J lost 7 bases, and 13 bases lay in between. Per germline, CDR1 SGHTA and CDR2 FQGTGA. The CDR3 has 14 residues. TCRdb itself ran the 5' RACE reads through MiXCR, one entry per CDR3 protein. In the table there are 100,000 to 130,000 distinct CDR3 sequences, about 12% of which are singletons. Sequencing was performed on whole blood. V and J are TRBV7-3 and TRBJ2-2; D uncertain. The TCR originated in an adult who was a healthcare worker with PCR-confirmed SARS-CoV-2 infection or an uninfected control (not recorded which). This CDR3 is CASSSNGVNGELFF. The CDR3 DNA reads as TGTGCCAGCAGCTCAAACGGCGTCAACGGGGAGCTGTTTTTT.